Included here is one T cell receptor (beta chain) sequence, with context. In this sample, this clonotype turned up many times. No cognate antigen has been identified for it. Base qualities are not at hand, and no much larger clone is one base apart. These data originate in a study of T-cell reconstitution after alpha-beta-depleted transplantation in children (dated by TCRdb to the mid-2010s). Background for the entire study: The study quantitatively tracked T-cell immune reconstitution after TCRalphabeta/CD19-depleted allogeneic hematopoietic cell transplantation in children using TCR repertoire profiling.

The library was generated by PCR. TCRdb lists the instrument as Illumina HiSeq 2500. TCR library preparation used molecular barcoding, with unique molecular identifiers applied to normalize quantification of the TCRbeta repertoire. In-frame beta chains were kept once TCRdb had trimmed the public reads at Q25 with fastp and called clones with MiXCR. Each entry merges the rows of one CDR3 protein and shows their most common DNA and genes. The sample yields tens of thousands of distinct CDR3 sequences; just under 7.5% were counted once. Approximately 2.4% of the sample lies in the top ten. Looking up the germline V gene (reference sequence) yields CDR1 DFQATT and CDR2 SNEGSKA. The CDR3 has 20 amino acids, counting the end cysteine and phenylalanine. Solely the CDR3 DNA is kept, with 60 bases framed from the first base. V is pruned by 1 base and J by 0 bases, leaving 16 bases of the junction without a gene match.

The chain is encoded by TRBV20-1 joined to TRBJ1-5; the junction holds 9 bases that match TRBD1. This clonotype originated in a human donor who donated a stem cell graft to a child with acute lymphoblastic leukemia. This material consisted of PBMCs from the stem cell graft donor, taken from the stem cell graft. At the DNA level, the sequence is TGCAGTGCTAGAGCGTATCCGGGACAGGGAGGATCATATAGCAATCAGCCCCAGCATTTT. Its amino acids are CSARAYPGQGGSYSNQPQHF.